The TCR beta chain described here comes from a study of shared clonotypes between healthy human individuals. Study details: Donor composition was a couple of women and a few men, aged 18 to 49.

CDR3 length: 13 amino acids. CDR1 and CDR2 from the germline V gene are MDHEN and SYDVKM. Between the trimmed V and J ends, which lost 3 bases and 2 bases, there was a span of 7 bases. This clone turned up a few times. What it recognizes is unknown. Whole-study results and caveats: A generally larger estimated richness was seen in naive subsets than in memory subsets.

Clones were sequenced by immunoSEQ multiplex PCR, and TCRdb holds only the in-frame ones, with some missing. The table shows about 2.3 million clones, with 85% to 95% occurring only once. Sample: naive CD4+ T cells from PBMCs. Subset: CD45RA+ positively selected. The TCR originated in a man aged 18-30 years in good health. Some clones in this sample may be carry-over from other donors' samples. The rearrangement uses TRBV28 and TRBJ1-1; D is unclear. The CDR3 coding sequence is TGTGCCAGCAGTTTCGAGGGCAACACTGAAGCTTTCTTT. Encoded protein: CASSFEGNTEAFF.